The T cell receptor (beta chain) described here comes from a study of blood T cell repertoires in COVID-19. Overall study: T cells, B-cell-depleted T cells, or PBMCs supplied cDNA or gDNA.

Sequencing used immunoSEQ multiplex PCR; TCRdb keeps in-frame clones, though not all of them. The sample contains approximately 220,000 clones, about 83% of which appear only once. This TCR came from a woman in her thirties or forties with active or convalescent COVID-19. Sequenced material: peripheral blood.

CDR3 in amino acids: CASSLGPTGGYTEAFF. DNA for the CDR3: TGTGCCAGCAGCTTAGGGCCGACAGGGGGCTACACTGAAGCTTTCTTT. The chain combines TRBV7-3 with TRBJ1-1; 10 bases are a match to TRBD1. V lost 2 bases and J lost 3; bases outside the gene matches: 6. The CDR3 has 16 residues. Germline CDR1 and CDR2: SGHTA and FQGTGA.